This TCR beta chain was recovered during a study of T cell responses to AZD1222 COVID-19 vaccine. The data were produced by immunoSEQ multiplex PCR, yet TCRdb's version contains in-frame clones alone and is incomplete. The sample has tens of thousands of clones, under 95% seen once; the top ten hold about 4.9%. The V gene's germline CDR1 is SGHVS and CDR2 FNYEAQ. After removal of 4 bases from V and 5 bases from J, the junction contained 1 base not matched to a gene. This CDR3 spans 12 amino acids. With regard to this clone: What it binds is unknown.

Study outcomes and limitations: Mapped onto spike, vaccine-associated CD4 TCRs spanned it and were dominant at 160-218 and 743-854. Donors skewed white British and female; clonal diversity was possibly underestimated. Only 5 or 6 people who got AZD1222 tested seropositive at baseline. Two AZD1222 doses significantly raised spike-specific TCR breadth and depth over controls.

The input for sequencing was peripheral blood, taken on day 0 of MenACWY control vaccination. The sequence derives from an adult in good health. The chain carries TRBV7-6 and TRBJ2-5; 7 bases are shared with TRBD1. The CDR3 region is CASSSRGETQYF. CDR3 DNA: TGTGCCAGCAGCTCCAGGGGGGAGACCCAGTACTTC.